This T cell receptor beta chain was profiled in a study of T-cell reconstitution after alpha-beta-depleted transplantation in children. Study-wide points: High day-60 TCRbeta diversity in some patients came from surviving recipient T cells and thymic progenitors. About two months after transplant, alpha-beta T cells reportedly came from several hundred expanded graft clones. Newly made T cells mostly supplied T-cell counts and diversity one year after transplant.

The V gene lost 3 bases and the J gene lost 4 bases, with 15 bases spanning the gap. The CDR3 spans 15 residues. The library targeted TCRbeta and was prepared with unique molecular identifiers. One entry per CDR3 protein, called by TCRdb with MiXCR from the PCR reads. The table records under 850,000 distinct CDR3 sequences, about an eighth of them present only once. This clonotype was counted ten times or more. Antigen unknown. This sequence originates from a girl aged 2 to 9 with congenital amegakaryocytic thrombocytopenia, due to receive a stem cell transplant. V is TRBV12-3 or TRBV12-4 and J is TRBJ1-2; a possible D gene is TRBD1 (5 bases). The material was PBMCs, obtained before TCRalphabeta/CD19-depleted stem cell transplant. The CDR3 DNA follows: TGTGCCAGCAGTTTGGAAGGGGAATGGACCTATGGCTACACCTTC. It specifies CASSLEGEWTYGYTF.